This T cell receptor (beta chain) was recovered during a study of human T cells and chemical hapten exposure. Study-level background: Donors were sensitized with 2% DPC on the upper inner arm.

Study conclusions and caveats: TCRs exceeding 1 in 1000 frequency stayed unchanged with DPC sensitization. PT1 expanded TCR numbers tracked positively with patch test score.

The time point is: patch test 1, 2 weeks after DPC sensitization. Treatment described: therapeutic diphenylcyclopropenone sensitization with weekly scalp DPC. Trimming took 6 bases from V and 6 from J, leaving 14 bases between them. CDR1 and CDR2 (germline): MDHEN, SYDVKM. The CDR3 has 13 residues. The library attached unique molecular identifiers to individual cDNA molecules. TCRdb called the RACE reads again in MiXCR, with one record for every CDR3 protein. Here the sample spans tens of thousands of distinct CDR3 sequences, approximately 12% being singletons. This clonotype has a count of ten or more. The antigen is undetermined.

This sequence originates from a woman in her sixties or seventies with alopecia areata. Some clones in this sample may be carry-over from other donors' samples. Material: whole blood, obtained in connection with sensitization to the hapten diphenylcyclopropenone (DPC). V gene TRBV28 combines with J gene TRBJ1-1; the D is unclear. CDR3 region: CASRAVVRAEAFF. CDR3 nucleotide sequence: TGTGCCAGCAGGGCTGTCGTGAGGGCTGAAGCTTTCTTT.